This entry is about one TCR beta chain. This clone appeared a single time. Its antigen target is currently unknown. Base-call qualities are not available, and no considerably larger clone is one nucleotide away. The data stem from a study of blood T cell repertoires in COVID-19 (dated by TCRdb to 2019 to 2021). At the level of the whole study: Samples covering the acute and convalescent phases of COVID-19 were provided by collaborators in the United States, Italy and Spain. The material from the prospective study consisted of cDNA or gDNA derived from T cells, B-cell-depleted T cells, or PBMCs. Subjects who had been exposed to COVID-19, were actively infected with it, or had recovered from it provided the deeply sampled blood TCRbeta repertoires that made up the dataset. The repertoires were released in a freely available public database intended as a resource for research on the immune response to SARS-CoV-2. The samples were drawn from the first 160 participants of the ongoing ImmuneRACE study and from 950 to 1,500 subjects provided by 6 global collaborators. A de-identified subject ID, COVID-19 status, age in years and sex were almost always included in the sample metadata. HLA class I and class II types, where available, came from metadata supplied by the sample provider rather than from assay-based typing. The paper's findings and limits, for the study overall: The quantity of clinical and demographic metadata differed by source and by participant and was supplied without curation.

TCRbeta CDR3 regions were amplified from genomic DNA by means of the immunoSEQ Assay, a bias-controlled multiplex PCR. On the authors' methods: Nucleated cell counts per sample were estimated from amplification of reference gene primers within the assay. To quantify the absolute abundance of each unique TCRbeta CDR3 rearrangement, sequence reads were collapsed and filtered. Productive Simpson clonality was computed per sample as the square root of Simpson's diversity index over productive rearrangements. TCRdb holds this immuneACCESS table with in-frame rearrangements only. Some clones are missing; in checked studies, unresolved V genes explain under half, and the rest has no known cause. That table gives V, J and clone size, and the DNA gave D and trimming. The sample profile shows around 16,000 clones; 88% of them were found once. Roughly 2.6% of the sample comes from the top ten. Each collaborating institution followed its own protocols to collect whole blood in K2EDTA tubes. For TCRbeta analysis, collaborator samples were shipped as frozen whole blood, as isolated PBMCs, or as DNA extracted from either sample type.

The sequence came from a human donor in a cohort sampled during active COVID-19. The sequencing input was peripheral blood.

The sequence in DNA is TGTGCCAGCAGTTACAACAGGGGCCCGAACACTGAAGCTTTCTTT. This translates into CASSYNRGPNTEAFF. The chain is assembled from TRBV6-5 and TRBJ1-1, and 7 junction bases match TRBD1. CDR1 is given as MNHEY and CDR2 as SVGAGI, both from the germline V gene. Germline trimming: 2 bases from V, 1 base from J; junction bases outside gene matches: 4. The CDR3 spans 15 residues, from the cysteine through the phenylalanine. Only CDR3 DNA is held: 45 bases, read in frame from base 1.